The clone carrying this TCR beta chain was observed a single time. These data come from a study of shared clonotypes between healthy human individuals. Study at large: The cohort comprised a couple of women and a few men. Their ages spanned 18 to 49 years.

Libraries were prepared by immunoSEQ multiplex PCR; TCRdb keeps only in-frame clonotypes and omits some of them. Here the sample spans about 380,000 clones, approximately 96% being singletons. Germline lookup yields CDR1 MNHNY and CDR2 SVGAGI (reference sequence). The CDR3 is 15 residues long. Trimming took 7 bases from V and 2 from J, leaving 16 bases between them. Source material: memory CD8+ T cells sorted from blood. Regarding subset: CD45RO+ cells pooled with CCR7-negative TemRA cells. The sequence was obtained from a man aged 30 to 39 in good health. The chain joins TRBV6-6 to TRBJ2-3; D is possibly TRBD2 (7 bases). Written as DNA, the CDR3 is TGTGCCAGCAACTACGGGGGGACATACACAGATACGCAGTATTTT. It is translated as CASNYGGTYTDTQYF.